The clone carrying this T cell receptor (beta chain) has more than one count but fewer than ten. What it binds is unknown. The PCR ran on 60 Vbeta and 13 Jbeta primers. Sequenced by immunoSEQ multiplex PCR; TCRdb stores in-frame clones only, minus some. The sample lists roughly 130,000 clones, over 8% occurring once. This record belongs to a study of cytomegalovirus exposure and HLA in healthy donors. Across the whole study: HLA-typed donors were the source of about 85 million unique TCRs, which an early data release held. Study results and caveats: Other equally common chains were less clonally expanded than HLA-associated TCR beta chains, a later analysis showed. Researchers left out some V segments, among them TRBV6-2 and TRBV6-3, as indistinguishable. Sequencing probably produced one cluster of sequence variants that were highly shared.

Germline assignment: CDR1 MDHEN and CDR2 SYDVKM. J lost 8 bases, V lost 3 bases, and 2 bases had no gene match. The CDR3 has 14 residues. The rearrangement uses TRBV28 and TRBJ1-6; TRBD1 matches at 9 bases. The sequenced material came from PBMCs. The clonotype originates from a man between 35 and 55 years old in good health and CMV-seronegative. The CDR3: CASSLDRGYSPLHF. The CDR3 nucleotides are TGTGCCAGCAGTTTGGACAGGGGTTATTCACCCCTCCACTTT. Full variable domain (outside the CDR3, taken from reference TRBV28 and TRBJ1-6): DVKVTQSSRYLVKRTGEKVFLECVQDMDHENMFWYRQDPGLGLRLIYFSYDVKMKEKGDIPEGYSVSREKKERFSLILESASTNQTSMYLCASSLDRGYSPLHFGNGTRLTVT.